This TCR beta chain originates from a study of early stage breast cancer tumors. In the study overall: Each sample averaged around 9.2-fold read coverage.

Losses at the gene ends were 6 bases for V and 2 bases for J; bases not matched to a gene: 9. The CDR3 runs to 14 residues. Germline CDR1 and CDR2: SQVTM and ANQGSEA. The assay was immunoSEQ multiplex PCR, and TCRdb's table has in-frame clones only and misses some. Of 50,000 to 75,000 clones in the sample, over 65% are singletons; the top ten hold roughly 3.5%. Study outcomes and limitations: Compared with adjacent normal breast, tumors showed 2 to 2.5-fold denser, more clonal T cells.

Comments on this clone: The antigen is undetermined.

The chain uses TRBV29-1 and TRBJ2-7; TRBD1 aligns across 8 bases. This TCR derives from a person aged 25 to 39 with breast cancer. The sample was blood. The CDR3 nucleotides are TGCAGCGTCCACAACGACAGGGGCGCCTACGAGCAGTACTTC. This encodes CSVHNDRGAYEQYF.